This TCR beta chain was observed in a study of PD-L1 blockade in urothelial cancer. Study at large: Blood was subjected to analysis at 3 weeks (second dose) and 6 weeks following treatment start. The study recovered a median of roughly 150,000 T cells per blood sample.

Clones were read by immunoSEQ multiplex PCR, and TCRdb kept only the in-frame ones, dropping some. Among about 88,000 clones listed, more than 90% were seen once. The germline gives CDR1 MDHEN, CDR2 SYDVKM. There are 11 residues in the CDR3. J was trimmed by 13 bases and V by 3 bases; bases with no gene match: 3. Findings and limits, study-wide: Greater 3-week expansion of tumor-associated blood clones was recorded for durable-benefit patients.

In regard to this clone: Its antigen remains unknown.

All patients handed over anywhere from 1 to 8 samples, pretreatment and on-treatment. The chain has TRBV28 and TRBJ2-7; TRBD1 matches at 10 bases. The sequences come from PBMCs, collected around atezolizumab (anti-PD-L1) treatment. The TCR was taken from a man in his 60s with urothelial cancer. CDR3 DNA: TGTGCCAGCAGTTTGCGGGACAGGGGTTACTTC. It is translated as CASSLRDRGYF.